This T cell receptor beta chain was observed in a study of CD8+ T cells in alopecia areata. Study information: Tofacitinib treatment spanned 6 to 18 months, with 6 months off drug afterward. Study observations and caveats: Scalp sample data also include resident alphabeta T cells from normal skin.

Notes on this clone: Its antigen is not identified.

Trimming shortened V by 5 bases and J by 3 bases, and 16 bases separated the two germline ends. CDR1 and CDR2 from the germline V gene are SGHTA and FQGNSA. There are 16 residues in the CDR3. The treatment here: oral pan-JAK inhibitor, 5-10 mg twice daily. Sequencing templates came from extracted RNA that was reverse transcribed into cDNA. TCRdb's table, derived via immunoSEQ multiplex PCR, lists solely in-frame clones and lacks some. The sample consists of some 110,000 clones, approximately 52% of them appearing once. The specimen was CD8+ T cells sorted from blood, collected at week 4, from a patient treated with tofacitinib. This clonotype was obtained from a human donor with alopecia areata. The V call is TRBV7-2, the J call TRBJ2-2, with D possibly matching TRBD2 (5 bases). CDR3 DNA sequence: TGTGCCAGCAGCACCGCCGGGGTAGATTACACCGGGGAGCTGTTTTTT. Its translation is CASSTAGVDYTGELFF.